Each of the 10 T cell receptor beta chains below was sequenced from the same sample in a study of T cells after yellow fever vaccination. TCRdb re-called the 5' RACE reads through MiXCR, storing one row per CDR3 protein. The top ten clones hold 15% of a sample with hundreds of thousands of distinct CDR3 sequences, approximately 13% of them seen once. The starting material was PBMCs, obtained on the day of the yellow fever booster vaccination. The receptors come from a man aged 30 to 39 who received the YFV17D yellow fever vaccine.

In its sample, this clonotype was seen a few times. The V gene is TRBV25-1, the J gene TRBJ2-2; D unresolved. Between the trimmed V and J ends, which lost 3 bases and 4 bases, there was a span of 9 bases. CDR3 length: 14 amino acids. Germline values: CDR1 MGHDK, CDR2 SYGVNS. CDR3 nucleotide sequence: TGTGCCAGCAGTGATGGCCTGTTCACCGGGGAGCTGTTTTTT. This sequence encodes CASSDGLFTGELFF.

This clonotype was seen a few times. The chain joins TRBV20-1 to TRBJ1-2; D is possibly TRBD1 (6 bases). This CDR3 region has 16 residues. Germline V CDR1 and CDR2: DFQATT, SNEGSKA (reference sequence). V was pared by 6 bases and J by 3 bases, with 23 bases between. The CDR3 sequence: CSATTLPWNRDYGYTF. CDR3 bases: TGCAGTGCCACCACCCTACCTTGGAACAGGGACTATGGCTACACCTTC.

A few counts support this clonotype. The rearrangement links TRBV5-1 to TRBJ2-1; unclear D gene. With 3 bases removed from V and 3 bases from J, the gap between germline ends came to 13 bases. Germline CDR1 and CDR2: SGHRS and YFSETQ. The CDR3 totals 15 residues. The CDR3, as DNA: TGCGCCAGCAGCTCGGACCAAACTCTCTACAATGAGCAGTTCTTC. It encodes CASSSDQTLYNEQFF.

This clonotype has more than one count but fewer than ten. The V call is TRBV7-2, the J call TRBJ2-5; D is possibly TRBD1 (6 bases). This CDR3 has 15 residues. V lost 4 bases and J lost 4, with 16 bases in between. The germline V gene has CDR1 SGHTA and CDR2 FQGNSA. CDR3 nucleotide sequence: TGTGCCAGCAGCTCGCCCCGGACAGTCCGAGAGACCCAGTACTTC. It encodes CASSSPRTVRETQYF.

The rearrangement links TRBV20-1 to TRBJ2-5, with D tentatively TRBD1 (6 bases). The V end was cut by 5 bases, the J end by 1 base, with 17 bases between. The V gene's germline CDR1 is DFQATT and CDR2 SNEGSKA (reference sequence). The CDR3 covers 15 residues. The CDR3 DNA follows: TGCAGTGCTCAACGGACAGTTCAATTCCAAGAGACCCAGTACTTC. Protein product: CSAQRTVQFQETQYF.

There are a few counts of this clonotype. V usage is TRBV4-3 and J usage is TRBJ1-5; no firm D call. The CDR3 covers 14 residues. V lost 0 bases, J lost 4 bases, and 7 bases lay in between. The V gene's germline CDR1 is LGHNA and CDR2 YSLEER. CDR3 sequence reads: CASSQEKSNQPQHF. CDR3 nucleotides: TGCGCCAGCAGCCAAGAAAAGAGTAATCAGCCCCAGCATTTT.

CDR3 amino acids: CSASGAASTYEQYF. In DNA, the CDR3 is TGCAGTGCTAGTGGAGCGGCCTCGACCTACGAGCAGTACTTC. The V call is TRBV20-1, the J call TRBJ2-7, with D possibly being TRBD2 (5 bases). Germline V gene data show CDR1 as DFQATT and CDR2 as SNEGSKA (reference sequence). Trimming left V 3 bases short and J 2 bases short, with 14 bases between. The CDR3 covers 14 residues.

The DNA of the CDR3 is TGTGCCAGCAGCGTAGACAGGGTTAACACCGGGGAGCTGTTTTTT. Translating it yields CASSVDRVNTGELFF. The chain couples TRBV9 to TRBJ2-2, with D perhaps matching TRBD1 (6 bases). CDR1 and CDR2 from the germline V gene are SGDLS and YYNGEE. The CDR3 length is 15 residues. V lost 0 bases and J lost 2, with 8 bases in between.

The table lists this clonotype with a few counts. DNA of the CDR3: TGTGCCACCCGCCGACAGGGGGCGCCCTATGGCTACACCTTC. As protein: CATRRQGAPYGYTF. The chain carries TRBV28 and TRBJ1-2; TRBD1 agrees at 10 bases. Per germline, CDR1 MDHEN and CDR2 SYDVKM. CDR3 length: 14 residues. Trimming cost V 10 bases and J 4 bases; bases outside gene matches: 9.

This clonotype turned up a few times. The chain combines TRBV10-3 with TRBJ2-5, with D perhaps being TRBD1 or TRBD2 (6 bases each). Germline values: CDR1 ENHRY, CDR2 SYGVKD. V lost 3 bases and J lost 5, with 13 bases in between. This CDR3 spans 14 amino acids. The CDR3 here is CAISDRGAQETQYF. For the CDR3, the DNA is TGTGCCATCAGTGATAGGGGGGCCCAGGAGACCCAGTACTTC.